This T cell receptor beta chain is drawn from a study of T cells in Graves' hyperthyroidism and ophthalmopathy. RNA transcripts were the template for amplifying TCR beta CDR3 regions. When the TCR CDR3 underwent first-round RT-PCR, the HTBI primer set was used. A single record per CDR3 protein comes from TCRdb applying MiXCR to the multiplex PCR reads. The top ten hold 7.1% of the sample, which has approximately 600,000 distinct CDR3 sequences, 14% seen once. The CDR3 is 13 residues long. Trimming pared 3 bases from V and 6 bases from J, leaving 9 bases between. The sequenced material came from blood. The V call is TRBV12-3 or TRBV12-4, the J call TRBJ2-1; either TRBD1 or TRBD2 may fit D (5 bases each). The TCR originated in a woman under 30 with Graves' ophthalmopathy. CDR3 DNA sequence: TGTGCCAGCAGTTTCGGGGCCACCAATGAGCAGTTCTTC. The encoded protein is CASSFGATNEQFF.